Each of the 26 T cell receptor beta chains below was sequenced from the same sample in a study of T-cell memory formation after mild COVID-19. TCRdb re-analysed the 5' RACE reads in MiXCR, keeping a single row per CDR3 protein. The table lists roughly 350,000 distinct CDR3 sequences, more than 20% of them singletons. Sample: PBMCs or a T cell subset sorted from them (not recorded which). These receptors originate from an adult woman who had mild COVID-19 (a few samples of this study predate the infection). Cell type and time point are not known.

This chain joins TRBV29-1 and TRBJ2-1; D may be TRBD2 (6 bases). V gave up 4 bases and J gave up 1 base, with 14 bases separating them. The CDR3 is 15 amino acids. The V gene's germline CDR1 is SQVTM and CDR2 ANQGSEA. In DNA form, the CDR3 reads TGCAGCGTTGGGGGGGACCAACGATCCTACAATGAGCAGTTCTTC. Translated, it gives CSVGGDQRSYNEQFF.

The chain has TRBV12-3 or TRBV12-4 and TRBJ1-5, with 8 bases lining up with TRBD1. The CDR3 spans 15 residues. The V gene end was trimmed by 7 bases and the J gene end by 2 bases; junction bases not matched to a gene: 7. For the CDR3, the DNA is TGTGCCAGCAATCAGGGGGCGCGCGGCAATCAGCCCCAGCATTTT. Amino acid sequence: CASNQGARGNQPQHF.

This clonotype was counted only a few times. The genes are TRBV19 and TRBJ2-1; 7 nucleotides agree with TRBD1. J was trimmed by 8 bases and V by 4 bases; bases with no gene match: 5. The CDR3 runs to 13 residues. Germline V CDR1 and CDR2: LNHDA, SQIVND (reference sequence). The DNA for the CDR3 is TGTGCCAGTAGTACGACAGGGTTCCATGAGCAGTTCTTC. Protein sequence: CASSTTGFHEQFF. The complete variable domain, with remaining parts taken from reference TRBV19 and TRBJ2-1, reads DGGITQSPKYLFRKEGQNVTLSCEQNLNHDAMYWYRQDPGQGLRLIYYSQIVNDFQKGDIAEGYSVSREKKESFPLTVTSAQKNPTAFYLCASSTTGFHEQFFGPGTRLTVL.

This chain uses TRBV12-3 or TRBV12-4 with TRBJ2-3; perhaps TRBD1 as D (6 bases). This CDR3 has 18 residues. Between the trimmed V and J ends, which lost 6 bases and 2 bases, there was a span of 24 bases. The CDR3 spells CASSQTWLGRGDTDTQYF. In DNA form, the CDR3 reads TGTGCCAGCAGCCAAACCTGGCTGGGCAGGGGAGACACAGATACGCAGTATTTT.

The chain combines TRBV5-1 with TRBJ2-7; 8 nucleotides line up with TRBD1. The V gene's germline CDR1 is SGHRS and CDR2 YFSETQ. After removal of 4 bases from V and 6 bases from J, the junction contained 9 bases not matched to a gene. The CDR3 loop spans 14 amino acids. For the CDR3, the DNA is TGCGCCAGCAGCCTCCCGACAGGGGTCGGCGAGCAGTACTTC. Translating gives CASSLPTGVGEQYF.

The rearrangement joins TRBV4-1 to TRBJ1-1; D perhaps matches TRBD1 (5 bases). CDR3 length: 14 residues. Trimming cost V 0 bases and J 5 bases, with 10 bases left between them. CDR1 is MGHRA and CDR2 is YSYEKL in the germline V gene. DNA for the CDR3: TGCGCCAGCAGCCAAGATTGGGGGAGGACTGAAGCTTTCTTT. It specifies CASSQDWGRTEAFF.

This clonotype was picked up a small number of times. The chain combines TRBV10-3 with TRBJ2-7; 7 positions agree with TRBD1. Per the germline V gene, CDR1 is ENHRY and CDR2 is SYGVKD. The CDR3 has 13 residues. The trim removed 6 bases at V and 2 bases at J, leaving 4 bases unmatched. The CDR3 loop reads CAIRRQGTYEQYF. The CDR3 DNA sequence: TGTGCCATCAGAAGACAGGGTACCTACGAGCAGTACTTC.

This clonotype was seen more than once but under ten times. The rearrangement joins TRBV7-2 to TRBJ2-1; 9 nucleotides match TRBD1. The CDR3 has 15 amino acids. From germline, CDR1 is SGHTA and CDR2 FQGNSA. V was clipped by 4 bases and J by 6 bases; unmatched bases: 7. The CDR3 coding sequence is TGTGCCAGCAGCTCGGGACAGGGCCTGACCAATGAGCAGTTCTTC. This encodes CASSSGQGLTNEQFF.

Many counts were recorded for this clonotype. The CDR3 region is CASSTQTGFGNEQFF. CDR3 coding DNA: TGTGCCAGCAGCACTCAGACAGGGTTTGGCAATGAGCAGTTCTTC. V usage is TRBV7-8 and J usage is TRBJ2-1, with TRBD1 identical over 7 bases. Trimming removed 5 bases from V and 6 bases from J; junction bases left unmatched: 10. The germline V gene has CDR1 SGHVS and CDR2 FQNEAQ. The CDR3 has 15 residues.

The chain joins TRBV18 to TRBJ2-7; a possible D gene is TRBD2 (6 bases). Trimming took 6 bases from V and 9 from J, leaving 18 bases between them. This CDR3 is 13 amino acids long. Germline values: CDR1 KGHSH, CDR2 LQKENI. CDR3 coding DNA: TGTGCCAGCTCCCGGGAGTCAGGGACGGGGCAGTACTTC. It encodes CASSRESGTGQYF.

This clonotype was counted a few times. The chain has TRBV15 and TRBJ2-2; D perhaps matches TRBD1 (6 bases). The V gene lost 4 bases and the J gene lost 1 base, with 19 bases spanning the gap. CDR3 length: 18 residues. The germline CDR1 and CDR2 sequences are LNHNV and YYDKDF (reference sequence). The CDR3 DNA follows: TGTGCCACCAGCACAGGACACAGGGTAACCCAGAACACCGGGGAGCTGTTTTTT. Translated: CATSTGHRVTQNTGELFF.

A few counts support this clonotype. The chain couples TRBV24-1 to TRBJ1-1, with 7 positions matching TRBD1. The germline gives CDR1 KGHDR, CDR2 SFDVKD. The CDR3 is 14 amino acids. J was trimmed by 5 bases and V by 4 bases; bases with no gene match: 6. The CDR3 here is CATSEGDRGTEAFF. In DNA form, the CDR3 reads TGTGCCACCAGTGAGGGGGACAGAGGAACTGAAGCTTTCTTT.

Here the CDR3 DNA reads TGTGCCAGCAGTTACTGGGAGGGGGACCTGGAGCAGTACTTC. Its protein product is CASSYWEGDLEQYF. The chain couples TRBV6-2 or TRBV6-3 to TRBJ2-7, with a weak D call TRBD2 (7 bases). The germline V and J ends were trimmed by 1 base and 7 bases, with 14 bases remaining between them. Germline values: CDR1 MNHEY, CDR2 SVGEGT. CDR3 length: 14 residues.

The chain uses TRBV24-1 and TRBJ2-3; D could derive from TRBD1 or TRBD2 (6 bases each). The ends were cut back, 8 bases at V and 6 bases at J, with 29 bases in the middle. The CDR3 has 18 amino acids. Germline CDR1 is KGHDR and CDR2 is SFDVKD. The CDR3 sequence is CATTARGLSGRPGDTQYF. CDR3 nucleotides: TGTGCCACCACGGCCAGGGGACTTAGCGGTCGTCCTGGGGATACGCAGTATTTT.

CDR3 sequence (DNA): TGTGCCACGTTTAGGGGAGCAGATACGCAGTATTTT. Its protein product is CATFRGADTQYF. The genes are TRBV12-3 or TRBV12-4 and TRBJ2-3; perhaps D is TRBD1 or TRBD2 (5 bases each). CDR3 size: 12 residues. V lost 10 bases and J 4 bases, leaving 12 bases between the germline ends.

In this sample, this clonotype turned up a few times. The chain is built from TRBV2 and TRBJ2-5, with a possible D match to TRBD1 (6 bases). Germline-derived CDR1 and CDR2 are SNHLY and FYNNEI. The CDR3 consists of 12 residues. V lost 7 bases to trimming and J lost 3 bases, with 9 bases between them. CDR3 protein: CASKGHEETQYF. The DNA of the CDR3 is TGTGCCAGCAAGGGACACGAAGAGACCCAGTACTTC.

The chain recombines TRBV5-1 with TRBJ2-1; D gene ambiguous. Between the trimmed V and J ends, which lost 6 bases and 1 base, there was a span of 14 bases. The length of the CDR3 is 15 residues. Germline V gene lookup returns CDR1 SGHRS and CDR2 YFSETQ. The CDR3 reads CASTHVDGSYNEQFF. As DNA, the CDR3 is TGCGCCAGCACCCATGTAGACGGTTCCTACAATGAGCAGTTCTTC.

The sample holds a few counts of this clonotype. The rearrangement uses TRBV2 and TRBJ1-4; D possibly corresponds to TRBD1 (5 bases). Trimming took 6 bases from V and 4 from J, leaving 18 bases between them. Germline lookup yields CDR1 SNHLY and CDR2 FYNNEI. The CDR3 covers 16 residues. The CDR3 loop reads CASRTGPPELNEKLFF. The CDR3 nucleotides read TGTGCCAGCAGGACGGGACCGCCGGAACTTAATGAAAAACTGTTTTTT.

This clonotype has a handful of counts. The CDR3 sequence: CASSVTGIGYEQYF. Written as DNA, the CDR3 is TGTGCCAGCAGCGTGACAGGGATAGGGTACGAGCAGTACTTC. The rearrangement links TRBV5-5 to TRBJ2-7, with 7 bases matching TRBD1. Looked up from germline, CDR1 is SGHKS and CDR2 is YYEKEE (reference sequence). CDR3 length: 14 residues. The V and J ends lost 4 bases and 4 bases, in that order; junction bases with no gene match: 8.

A few counts support this clonotype. V gene TRBV28 combines with J gene TRBJ2-1; a weak D match, TRBD2 (6 bases). Germline values: CDR1 MDHEN, CDR2 SYDVKM. This CDR3 contains 16 residues. V lost 5 bases, J lost 7 bases, and 21 bases lay in between. The CDR3 nucleotides read TGTGCCAGCAGTCCTCTTCGCGGGGAGGTTGGTAATGAGCAGTTCTTC. Its translation: CASSPLRGEVGNEQFF.

The gene calls are TRBV15 and TRBJ2-1, with D perhaps TRBD1 (6 bases). Trimming pared 1 base from V and 6 bases from J, leaving 13 bases between. CDR3 length equals 15 residues. Germline V lookup: CDR1 LNHNV, CDR2 YYDKDF (reference sequence). In DNA, the CDR3 is TGTGCCACCAGCAGAGTTCAGGGGCCGAGCAATGAGCAGTTCTTC. Translated, it gives CATSRVQGPSNEQFF.

V and J are TRBV5-4 and TRBJ2-3; the D is unclear. The CDR3 is 14 amino acids. Trimming removed 0 bases from V and 2 bases from J, with 7 bases in between. Germline values: CDR1 SGHNT, CDR2 YYREEE (reference sequence). CDR3 coding DNA: TGTGCCAGCAGCTTGGCGAAGACCACAGATACGCAGTATTTT. The encoded protein is CASSLAKTTDTQYF.

This clonotype was detected many times. The V gene is TRBV6-6, the J gene TRBJ2-3, with a tentative D call TRBD2 (7 bases). CDR3 length: 17 residues. Germline CDR1 reads MNHNY; CDR2 reads SVGAGI (reference sequence). V lost 3 bases and J 2 bases, leaving 18 bases between the germline ends. The CDR3 loop is CASSYLRSAGATDTQYF. The CDR3 nucleotides read TGTGCCAGCAGTTATCTTCGGTCCGCGGGGGCCACAGATACGCAGTATTTT.

V is TRBV4-2 and J is TRBJ1-1; 8 bases map to TRBD1. This CDR3 is built from 18 residues. J gave up 1 base and V 4 bases, and 14 bases lay outside the gene matches. Looked up from germline, CDR1 is LGHNA and CDR2 is YNFKEQ. CDR3 sequence reads: CASSRGGGRQGANTEAFF. The CDR3 DNA is TGTGCCAGCAGCCGAGGGGGAGGGCGGCAGGGGGCGAACACTGAAGCTTTCTTT.

This chain connects TRBV5-5 to TRBJ1-6; D may be TRBD1 (5 bases). Per germline, CDR1 SGHKS and CDR2 YYEKEE (reference sequence). Trimming removed 4 bases at V and 5 bases at J, with 13 bases between. There are 15 residues in the CDR3. The CDR3 protein is CASSPDTGDNSPLHF. CDR3 DNA sequence: TGTGCCAGCAGCCCGGATACAGGCGATAATTCACCCCTCCACTTT.

This clonotype was found a few times. This rearrangement joins TRBV11-2 to TRBJ2-1, with TRBD1 as a possible D gene (5 bases). V was cut by 4 bases and J by 0 bases, with 16 bases left in between. CDR3 length equals 17 residues. Germline V gene lookup returns CDR1 SGHAT and CDR2 FQNNGV. This CDR3 reads CASSSEKQASSYNEQFF. In nucleotides, the CDR3 is TGTGCCAGCAGCTCGGAGAAACAGGCGAGCTCCTACAATGAGCAGTTCTTC.